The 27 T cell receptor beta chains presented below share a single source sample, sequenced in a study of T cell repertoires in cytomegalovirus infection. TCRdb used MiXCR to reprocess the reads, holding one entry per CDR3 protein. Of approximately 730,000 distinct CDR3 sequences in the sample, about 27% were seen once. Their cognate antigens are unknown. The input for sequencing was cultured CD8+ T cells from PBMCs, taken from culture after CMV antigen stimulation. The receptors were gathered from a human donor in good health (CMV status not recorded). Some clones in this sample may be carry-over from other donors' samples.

The CDR3 is CARSRVGYNEQFF. The CDR3 region has the DNA TGTGCCAGATCAAGGGTGGGGTACAATGAGCAGTTCTTC. The gene calls are TRBV7-6 and TRBJ2-1; D is unresolved. The CDR3 runs 13 residues. Germline CDR1 is SGHVS and CDR2 is FNYEAQ. The ends were cut back, 9 bases at V and 4 bases at J, with 13 bases in the middle.

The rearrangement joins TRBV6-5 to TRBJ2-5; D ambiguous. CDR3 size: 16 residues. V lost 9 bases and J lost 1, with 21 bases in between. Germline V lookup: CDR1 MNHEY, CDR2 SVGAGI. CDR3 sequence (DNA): TGTGCCAGAACGTTCAGCAATACTGGGTGCCAAGAGACCCAGTACTTC. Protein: CARTFSNTGCQETQYF.

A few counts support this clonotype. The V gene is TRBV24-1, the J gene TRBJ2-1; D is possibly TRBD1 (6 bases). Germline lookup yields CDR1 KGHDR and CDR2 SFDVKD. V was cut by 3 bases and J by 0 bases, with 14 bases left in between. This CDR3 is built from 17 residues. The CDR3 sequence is CATSDPAQGPSYNEQFF. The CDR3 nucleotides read TGTGCCACCAGTGATCCAGCACAGGGCCCCTCCTACAATGAGCAGTTCTTC.

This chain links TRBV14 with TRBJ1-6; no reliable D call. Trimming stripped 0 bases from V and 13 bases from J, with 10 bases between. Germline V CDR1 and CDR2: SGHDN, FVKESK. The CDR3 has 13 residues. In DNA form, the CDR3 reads TGTGCCAGCAGCCAAGAAGCCTCTGCTCCCCTCCACTTT. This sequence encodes CASSQEASAPLHF.

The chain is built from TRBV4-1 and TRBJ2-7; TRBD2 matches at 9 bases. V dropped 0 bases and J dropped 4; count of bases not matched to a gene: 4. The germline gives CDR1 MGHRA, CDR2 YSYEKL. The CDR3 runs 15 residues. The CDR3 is CASSQEGSGGYEQYV. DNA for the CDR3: TGCGCCAGCAGCCAAGAGGGTAGCGGGGGTTACGAGCAGTACGTC.

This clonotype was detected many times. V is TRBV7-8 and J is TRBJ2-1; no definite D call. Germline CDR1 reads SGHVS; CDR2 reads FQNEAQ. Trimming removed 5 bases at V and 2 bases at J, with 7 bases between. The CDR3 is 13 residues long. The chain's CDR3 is CASSGEPYNEQFF. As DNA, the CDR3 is TGTGCCAGCAGCGGGGAACCCTACAATGAGCAGTTCTTC.

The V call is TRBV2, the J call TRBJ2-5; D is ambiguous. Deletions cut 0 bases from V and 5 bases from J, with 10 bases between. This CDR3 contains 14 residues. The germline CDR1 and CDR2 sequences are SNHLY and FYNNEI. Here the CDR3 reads CASSEATSRETQYF. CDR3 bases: TGTGCCAGCAGTGAAGCGACCAGTCGCGAGACCCAGTACTTC. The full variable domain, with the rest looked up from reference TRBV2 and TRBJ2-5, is EPEVTQTPSHQVTQMGQEVILRCVPISNHLYFYWYRQILGQKVEFLVSFYNNEISEKSEIFDDQFSVERPDGSNFTLKIRSTKLEDSAMYFCASSEATSRETQYFGPGTRLLVL.

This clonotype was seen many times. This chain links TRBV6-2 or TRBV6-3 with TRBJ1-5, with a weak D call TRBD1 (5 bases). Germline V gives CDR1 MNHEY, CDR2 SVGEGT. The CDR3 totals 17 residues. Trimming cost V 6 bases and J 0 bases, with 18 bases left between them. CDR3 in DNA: TGTGCCAGCAGCCTCCAGTCGGGGGATTATAGCAATCAGCCCCAGCATTTT. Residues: CASSLQSGDYSNQPQHF.

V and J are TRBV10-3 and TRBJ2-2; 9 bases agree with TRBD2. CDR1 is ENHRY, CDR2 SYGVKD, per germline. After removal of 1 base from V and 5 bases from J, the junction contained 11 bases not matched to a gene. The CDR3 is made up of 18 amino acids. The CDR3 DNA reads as TGTGCCATCAGTGAGTTTACCGGGACTAGCATGGGGACCGGGGAGCTGTTTTTT. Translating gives CAISEFTGTSMGTGELFF.

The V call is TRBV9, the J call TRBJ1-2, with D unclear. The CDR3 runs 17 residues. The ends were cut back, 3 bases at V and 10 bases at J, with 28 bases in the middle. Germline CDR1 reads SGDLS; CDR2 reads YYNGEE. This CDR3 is CASSGDPMGASLPLYTF. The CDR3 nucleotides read TGTGCCAGCAGCGGCGATCCCATGGGTGCCAGCCTGCCCCTCTACACCTTC. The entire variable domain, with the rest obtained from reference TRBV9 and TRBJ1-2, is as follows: DSGVTQTPKHLITATGQRVTLRCSPRSGDLSVYWYQQSLDQGLQFLIQYYNGEERAKGNILERFSAQQFPDLHSELNLSSLELGDSALYFCASSGDPMGASLPLYTFGSGTRLTVV.

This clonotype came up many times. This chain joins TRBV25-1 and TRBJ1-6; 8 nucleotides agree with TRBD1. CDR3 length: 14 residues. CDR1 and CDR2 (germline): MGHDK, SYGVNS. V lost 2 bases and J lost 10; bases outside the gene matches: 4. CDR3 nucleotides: TGTGCCAGCAGTGAAGCAGGGGGCAAGTCACCCCTCCACTTT. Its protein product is CASSEAGGKSPLHF.

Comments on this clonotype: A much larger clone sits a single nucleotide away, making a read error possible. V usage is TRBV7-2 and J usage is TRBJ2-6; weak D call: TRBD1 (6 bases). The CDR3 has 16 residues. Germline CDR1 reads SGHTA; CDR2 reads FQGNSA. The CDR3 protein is CASSLTGGAGANVPTF. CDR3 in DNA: TGTGCCAGCAGCTTAACTGGGGGCGCTGGGGCCAACGTCCCGACTTTC.

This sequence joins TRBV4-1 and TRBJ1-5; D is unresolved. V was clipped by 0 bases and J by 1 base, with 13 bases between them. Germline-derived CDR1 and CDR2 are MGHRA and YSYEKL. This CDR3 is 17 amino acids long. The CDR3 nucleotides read TGCGCCAGCAGCCAAGAGGGTAGTGGGCAGAGCAATCAGCCCCAGCATTTT. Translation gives CASSQEGSGQSNQPQHF.

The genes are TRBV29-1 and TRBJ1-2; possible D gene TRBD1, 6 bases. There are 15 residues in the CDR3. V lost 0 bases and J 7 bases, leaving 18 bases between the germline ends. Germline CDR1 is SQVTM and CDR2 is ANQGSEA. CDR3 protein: CSVEEEPGVLGGYTF. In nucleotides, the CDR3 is TGCAGCGTTGAAGAAGAACCAGGGGTCCTCGGTGGCTACACCTTC.

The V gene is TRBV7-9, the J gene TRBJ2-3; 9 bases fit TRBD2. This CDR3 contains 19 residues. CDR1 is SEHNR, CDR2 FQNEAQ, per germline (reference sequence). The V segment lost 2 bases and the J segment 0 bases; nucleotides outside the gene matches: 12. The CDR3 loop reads CASSLPGGITSGSTDTQYF. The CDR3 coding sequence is TGTGCCAGCAGCTTACCGGGAGGGATTACTAGCGGGAGCACAGATACGCAGTATTTT.

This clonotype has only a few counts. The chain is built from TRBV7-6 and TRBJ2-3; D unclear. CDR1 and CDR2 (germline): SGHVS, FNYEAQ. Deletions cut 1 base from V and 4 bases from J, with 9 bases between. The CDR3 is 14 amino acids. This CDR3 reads CASSLGQVPDTQYF. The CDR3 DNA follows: TGTGCCAGCAGCTTAGGGCAGGTCCCAGATACGCAGTATTTT.

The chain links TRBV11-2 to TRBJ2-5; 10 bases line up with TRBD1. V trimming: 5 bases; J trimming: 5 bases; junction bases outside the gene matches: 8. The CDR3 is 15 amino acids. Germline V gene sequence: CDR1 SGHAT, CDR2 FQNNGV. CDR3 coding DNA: TGTGCCAGCAGCCTCGACAGGGGGCTAGGGGAGACCCAGTACTTC. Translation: CASSLDRGLGETQYF.

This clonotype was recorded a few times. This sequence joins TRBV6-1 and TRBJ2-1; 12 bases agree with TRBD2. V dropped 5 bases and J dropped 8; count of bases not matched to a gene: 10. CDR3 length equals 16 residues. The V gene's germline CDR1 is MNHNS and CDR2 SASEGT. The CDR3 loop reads CASSSDPLAGGDEQFF. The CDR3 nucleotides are TGTGCCAGCAGTTCCGACCCGCTAGCGGGGGGGGATGAGCAGTTCTTC.

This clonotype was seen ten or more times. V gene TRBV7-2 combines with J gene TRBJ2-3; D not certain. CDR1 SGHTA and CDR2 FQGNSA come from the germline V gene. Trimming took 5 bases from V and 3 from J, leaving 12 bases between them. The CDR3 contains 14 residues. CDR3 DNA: TGTGCCAGCAGCGTCGAGCCGCGGACAGATACGCAGTATTTT. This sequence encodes CASSVEPRTDTQYF.

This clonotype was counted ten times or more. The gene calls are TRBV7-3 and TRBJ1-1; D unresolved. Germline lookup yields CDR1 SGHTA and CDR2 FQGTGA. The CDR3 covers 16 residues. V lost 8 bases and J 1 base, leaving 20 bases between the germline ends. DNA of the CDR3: TGTGCCAGCTCCGTTTGGGGAGCCCCGGGGAACACTGAAGCTTTCTTT. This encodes CASSVWGAPGNTEAFF.

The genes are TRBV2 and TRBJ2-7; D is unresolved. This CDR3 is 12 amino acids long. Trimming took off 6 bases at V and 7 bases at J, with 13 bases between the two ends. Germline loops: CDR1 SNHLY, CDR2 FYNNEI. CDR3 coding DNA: TGTGCCAGCAGCGCCATTAGGAGAGAGCAGTACGTC. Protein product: CASSAIRREQYV.

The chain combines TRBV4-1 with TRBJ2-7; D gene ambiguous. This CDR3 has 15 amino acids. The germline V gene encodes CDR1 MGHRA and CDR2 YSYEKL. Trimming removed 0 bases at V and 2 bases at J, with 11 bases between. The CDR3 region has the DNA TGCGCCAGCAGCCAAGAAGCGCAAGCCGCCTACGAGCAGTACTTC. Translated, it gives CASSQEAQAAYEQYF.

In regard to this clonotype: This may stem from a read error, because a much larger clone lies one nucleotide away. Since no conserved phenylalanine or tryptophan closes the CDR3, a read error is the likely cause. CDR3: CASSFRQSSYNEQFS. The CDR3 nucleotides are TGTGCCAGCAGTTTTAGGCAATCCTCCTACAATGAGCAGTTCTCC. The rearrangement joins TRBV28 to TRBJ2-1; D gene ambiguous. Germline lookup yields CDR1 MDHEN and CDR2 SYDVKM. V shed 3 bases and J shed 0 bases, with 9 bases lying between them. The CDR3 contains 15 residues.

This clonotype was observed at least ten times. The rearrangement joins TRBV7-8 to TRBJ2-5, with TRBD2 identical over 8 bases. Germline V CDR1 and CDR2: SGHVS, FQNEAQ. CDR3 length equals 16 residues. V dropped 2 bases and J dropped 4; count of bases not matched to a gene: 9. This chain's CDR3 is CASSLTRGGPGETQYF. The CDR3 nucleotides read TGTGCCAGCAGCTTAACCCGCGGGGGGCCGGGAGAGACCCAGTACTTC.

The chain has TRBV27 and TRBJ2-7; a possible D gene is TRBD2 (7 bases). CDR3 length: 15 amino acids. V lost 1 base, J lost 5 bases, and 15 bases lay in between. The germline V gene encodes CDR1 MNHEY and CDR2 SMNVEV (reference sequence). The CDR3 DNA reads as TGTGCCAGCAGTTTATACCGGGGGGCTATTGACGAGCAGTACGTC. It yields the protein CASSLYRGAIDEQYV.

The CDR3 sequence is CASSQDRSQETQYF. The CDR3 DNA sequence: TGCGCCAGCAGCCAAGACCGGTCCCAAGAGACCCAGTACTTC. V and J are TRBV4-1 and TRBJ2-5; D gene ambiguous. Germline CDR1 and CDR2: MGHRA and YSYEKL. This CDR3 is built from 14 residues. The germline V and J ends were trimmed by 0 bases and 1 base, with 6 bases remaining between them.

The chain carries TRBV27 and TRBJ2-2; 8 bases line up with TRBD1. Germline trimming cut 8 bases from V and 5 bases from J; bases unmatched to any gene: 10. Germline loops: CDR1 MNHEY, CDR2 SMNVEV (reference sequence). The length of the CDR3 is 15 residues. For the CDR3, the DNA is TGTGCCAGCCTGGACAGGGAAGGGAGAACCGGGGAGCTGTTTTTT. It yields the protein CASLDREGRTGELFF.